A single T cell receptor beta chain is shown here with its context. These data come from a study of blood T cell repertoires in COVID-19. About the study: Spain, Italy and the United States supplied samples that represented acute and convalescent COVID-19.

Per the authors' pipeline: Reference gene primer amplification gave estimated nucleated cell counts. Some clones are missing from TCRdb's copy, which holds only in-frame ones; the method was immunoSEQ multiplex PCR. V and J calls and clone size are given by that table; D and trimming were obtained from the DNA. Here the sample spans over 30,000 clones, about 92% being singletons. J lost 2 bases, V lost 4 bases, and 4 bases had no gene match. The V gene's germline CDR1 is SGHRS and CDR2 YFSETQ. The CDR3 spans 14 residues. Sequencing used peripheral blood. The gene calls are TRBV5-1 and TRBJ2-7, with 9 nucleotides matching TRBD2. The receptor's source is a man at least 80 years old with acute or convalescent COVID-19. The CDR3, as DNA: TGCGCCAGCAGCGTGCGGGGGGGGCCCTACGAGCAGTACTTC. The encoded protein is CASSVRGGPYEQYF. Full variable domain (remainder filled in from reference TRBV5-1 and TRBJ2-7): KAGVTQTPRYLIKTRGQQVTLSCSPISGHRSVSWYQQTPGQGLQFLFEYFSETQRNKGNFPGRFSGRQFSNSRSEMNVSTLELGDSALYLCASSVRGGPYEQYFGPGTRLTVT.